The rows below give T cell receptor beta chains drawn from one sample of a study of shared clonotypes between healthy human individuals. Repertoires were generated with immunoSEQ multiplex PCR, while TCRdb's copy carries only in-frame clones and drops some. The sample lists a few million clones, roughly 95% occurring once. The sample was naive CD8+ T cells from PBMCs. The receptors shown here come from a man in his late teens or twenties in good health. Some clones in this sample may be carry-over from other donors' samples. Both conserved end residues are part of each CDR3. A D gene is named only where the DNA matches it firmly. Only some rows state a clone size, as once, few, many or a class for expanded clones.

>14|-|TRBJ2-7|TRBV27|-
TGTGCCAGCAGTCCATCTGCGGACTCCTACGAGCAGTACTTC
CASSPSADSYEQYF
>13|-|TRBJ2-7|TRBV27|-
TGTGCCAGCAGTTTGTACCACTCCTACGAGCAGTACTTC
CASSLYHSYEQYF
>15|-|TRBJ1-4|TRBV2|-
TGTGCCACCACTACATGGGGGGGAGGCTATGAAAAACTGTTTTTT
CATTTWGGGYEKLFF
>13|-|TRBJ2-1|TRBV28|-
TGTGCCAGCGTTATGCGGGGCCACAATGAGCAGTTCTTC
CASVMRGHNEQFF
>14|-|TRBJ1-5|TRBV7-9|-
TGTGCCAGCAGCAAGGACGGCCTTCATCAGCCCCAGCATTTT
CASSKDGLHQPQHF
>15|-|TRBJ2-7|TRBV7-7|-
TGTGCCAGCAGCTTCTCCACAGGGAAAAACTACGAGCAGTACTTC
CASSFSTGKNYEQYF
>15|-|TRBJ2-2|TRBV5-1|TRBD1
TGCGCCAGCAGCTCGGGACAGGAGAACACCGGGGAGCTGTTTTTT
CASSSGQENTGELFF
>15|-|TRBJ2-1|TRBV19|TRBD2
TGTGCCAGTAGTATCGTAACTAGCGCCTACAATGAGCAGTTCTTC
CASSIVTSAYNEQFF
>14|few|TRBJ1-2|TRBV6-5|TRBD1
TGTGCCAGCAGTCCCGGACAGGGCCTAGGGAGCTACACCTTC
CASSPGQGLGSYTF
>15|-|TRBJ2-1|TRBV4-2|-
TGTGCCAGCAGCCACCTCCGACTGCCTTACAATGAGCAGTTCTTC
CASSHLRLPYNEQFF
>18|once|TRBJ2-1|TRBV5-4|-
TGTGCCAGCCGGGAGCGGGCCGACCGACGGGGGCTTTACAATGAGCAGTTCTTC
CASRERADRRGLYNEQFF
>17|-|TRBJ2-3|TRBV4-2|TRBD2
TGTGCCAGCAGCCAACCTAGTAGCGGGAGAGGGTTAGATACGCAGTATTTT
CASSQPSSGRGLDTQYF
>16|-|TRBJ2-1|TRBV9|-
TGTGCCAGCAGCAAGGTCGAGCTGAGCTCCTACAATGAGCAGTTCTTC
CASSKVELSSYNEQFF
>13|few|TRBJ1-2|TRBV2|-
TGTGCCAGCAGGGGCCCACCAGGCTATGGCTACACCTTC
CASRGPPGYGYTF
>15|-|TRBJ2-4|TRBV7-2|-
TGTGCCAGCAGCCCCGCGGCTAGCGACAAAAACATTCAGTACTTC
CASSPAASDKNIQYF
>14|-|TRBJ1-1|TRBV9|TRBD1
TGTGCCAGCAGCGCCTACAGGGGGGACACTGAAGCTTTCTTT
CASSAYRGDTEAFF
>14|-|TRBJ2-5|TRBV28|-
TGTGCCAGCAGTCTTACAGGGGGGGAAGAGACCCAGTACTTC
CASSLTGGEETQYF
>15|-|TRBJ1-3|TRBV4-1|-
TGCGCCAGCAGCCAAGACGCCCGCTCTGGAAACACCATATATTTT
CASSQDARSGNTIYF
>16|-|TRBJ2-2|TRBV6-4|-
TGTGCCAGCAGTGACTCCGCAGGGCCGGTCACCGGGGAGCTGTTTTTT
CASSDSAGPVTGELFF
>15|-|TRBJ1-1|TRBV10-3|TRBD1
TGTGCCATCATGGGGGACAGCTTCATGAACACTGAAGCTTTCTTT
CAIMGDSFMNTEAFF
>13|-|TRBJ2-7|TRBV28|-
TGTGCCAGCAGTTTATCTCCCAGAGGCGAGCAGTACTTC
CASSLSPRGEQYF
>15|-|TRBJ1-1|TRBV27|TRBD1
TGTGCCAGCAGTCCCCAGACAGGGCTGAACACTGAAGCTTTCTTT
CASSPQTGLNTEAFF
>13|-|TRBJ2-2|TRBV11-2|-
TGTGCCAGCAGCTTAAAGGCACCCGGGGAGCTGTTTTTT
CASSLKAPGELFF
>11|-|TRBJ2-7|TRBV7-9|-
TGTGCCAGCAGCCCCGACTACGAGCAGTACTTC
CASSPDYEQYF
>15|few|TRBJ1-2|TRBV7-9|-
TGTGCCAGCAGCTCGGGAGTCCTTAGCTACTATGGCTACACCTTC
CASSSGVLSYYGYTF
>10|-|TRBJ2-7|TRBV29-1|-
TGCAGCGCATTGGGCGCCGAGCAGTACTTC
CSALGAEQYF
>14|-|TRBJ1-5|TRBV9|-
TGTGCCAGCAGCGTAGCAGGGGTTGGTCAGCCCCAGCATTTT
CASSVAGVGQPQHF
>15|once|TRBJ2-7|TRBV5-1|TRBD2
TGCGCCAGCAGCCCGGGACTAGCGGGTACTCGAGAGCAGTACTTC
CASSPGLAGTREQYF
>14|-|TRBJ2-2|TRBV9|-
TGTGCCAGCAGCGTAGTGCCCGGAGGCCGGGAGCTGTTTTTT
CASSVVPGGRELFF